This T cell receptor (beta chain) derives from a study of blood T cell repertoires in COVID-19 (dated by TCRdb to about 2020). Study-wide context: Collaborator samples came from the United States, Italy and Spain and covered acute and convalescent phases of COVID-19. Subjects who had been exposed to COVID-19, were actively infected with it, or had recovered from it provided the deeply sampled blood TCRbeta repertoires that made up the dataset. A de-identified subject ID, COVID-19 status, age in years and sex were almost always included in the sample metadata. Where HLA class I and class II types were available, the types were taken from metadata supplied by the sample provider, not from assay-based typing. The prospective study material was composed of cDNA or gDNA derived from T cells, B-cell-depleted T cells, or PBMCs. The samples were drawn from two sources: the first 160 participants of the ongoing ImmuneRACE study, and about 1,300 subjects contributed by 6 global collaborators. The repertoires were released in a freely available public database intended as a resource for research on the immune response to SARS-CoV-2. Broad study findings and their caveats: How much clinical and demographic metadata was included differed by source and by participant, and the metadata was provided uncurated.

The immunoSEQ Assay, a bias-controlled multiplex PCR, was used to amplify TCRbeta CDR3 regions from genomic DNA. Processing in the source paper ran as follows. The number of nucleated cells in each sample was estimated from the amplification of reference gene primers within the assay. Sequence reads were collapsed and filtered to measure the absolute abundance of every unique TCRbeta CDR3 rearrangement. Productive Simpson clonality was computed per sample as the square root of Simpson's diversity index over productive rearrangements. TCRdb carries this immuneACCESS record with in-frame sequences only. Its versions omit some clonotypes, under half of them owing to an unresolved V gene in the studies checked, with the rest unexplained. V and J calls plus clone size are reproduced from that table; the DNA served to infer D and trimming. Here the sample has 110,000 to 150,000 clones; around 78% occur a single time. The top ten constitute roughly 2% of the sample.

As to this clone: Its antigen is unknown. No base quality values were provided; no much bigger clone lies one nucleotide off.

CDR1 and CDR2 are drawn from the germline V gene: SGHVS, FQNEAQ. At the junction V is shortened by 3 bases and J by 3 bases, with 15 bases in between. The CDR3 sequence holds 16 residues, the cysteine and phenylalanine included. Kept here is only the CDR3 DNA, which spans 48 bases and is read in frame from base 1. Each collaborating institution followed its own protocols to collect whole blood in K2EDTA tubes. Collaborator samples were shipped for TCRbeta analysis as frozen whole blood, isolated PBMCs, or DNA extracted from either sample type. The chain is assembled from TRBV7-8 and TRBJ2-1; the D segment could be TRBD1, given 6 matching bases. Sample: peripheral blood. This TCR was recovered from a woman aged 55-69 years with acute or convalescent COVID-19. The CDR3 protein sequence reads: CASSFLQDSGYNEQFF. The sequenced DNA: TGTGCCAGCAGCTTCCTACAGGACAGTGGCTACAATGAGCAGTTCTTC.